The clone carrying this T cell receptor (beta chain) was detected only once. Its antigen remains unidentified. The CDR3 is made up of 14 amino acids. Germline V lookup: CDR1 SEHNR, CDR2 FQNEAQ (reference sequence). V lost 1 base, J lost 2 bases, and 8 bases lay in between. CD25-based Treg depletion was applied to purified naive CD4+ T cells. Broader study findings: Tumor Tregs overlapped most with tumor, then blood, naive CD4+ cells. Whole repertoires were not studied in the larger cohort, only one V-J beta rearrangement.

After constant-region reverse-primer amplification, full-length variable regions underwent semi-nested PCR with Nested Universal Primer A. TCRdb fed the 5' RACE reads into MiXCR, producing one record per CDR3 protein. Of approximately 12,000 distinct CDR3 sequences in the sample, about half were seen once. Sequenced: tumor-infiltrating naive CD4+ T cells sorted from the breast tumor. The subset denotes: naive CD4+ T cells, CD4+CD45RA+CD25-. The TCR comes from a female donor with breast cancer. The rearrangement uses TRBV7-9 and TRBJ1-2; D is ambiguous. The CDR3 spells CASSLDDWNYGYTF. CDR3 in DNA: TGTGCCAGCAGCTTAGACGACTGGAACTATGGCTACACCTTC.